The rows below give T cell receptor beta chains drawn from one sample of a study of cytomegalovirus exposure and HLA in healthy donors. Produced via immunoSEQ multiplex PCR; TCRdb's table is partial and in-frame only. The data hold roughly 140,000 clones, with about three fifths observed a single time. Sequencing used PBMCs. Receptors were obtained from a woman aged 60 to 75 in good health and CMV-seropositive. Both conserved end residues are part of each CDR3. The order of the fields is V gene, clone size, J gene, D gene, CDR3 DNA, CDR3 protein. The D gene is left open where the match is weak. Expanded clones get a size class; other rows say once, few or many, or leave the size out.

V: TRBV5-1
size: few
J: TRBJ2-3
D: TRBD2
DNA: TGCGCCAGCAGCTTGGGGGAGGGTCCTCCAGATACGCAGTATTTT
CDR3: CASSLGEGPPDTQYF

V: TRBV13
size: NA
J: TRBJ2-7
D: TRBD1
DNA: TGTGCCAGCAGCTTAGCCGCGACAGGGGACGAGCAGTACTTC
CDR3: CASSLAATGDEQYF

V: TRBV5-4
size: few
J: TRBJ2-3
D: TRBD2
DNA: TGTGCCAGCAGCCTCTATGAGGCGGGAGTAACAGATACGCAGTATTTT
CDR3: CASSLYEAGVTDTQYF

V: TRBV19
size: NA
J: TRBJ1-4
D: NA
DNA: TGTGCCAGTAATCCTGGGGGGTTACTCGGTGAAAAACTGTTTTTT
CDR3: CASNPGGLLGEKLFF

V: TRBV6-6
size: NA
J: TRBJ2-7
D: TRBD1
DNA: TGTGCCAGCAGCCTGACAGGGGTTGGCGAGCAGTACTTC
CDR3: CASSLTGVGEQYF

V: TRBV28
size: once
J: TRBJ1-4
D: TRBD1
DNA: TGTGCCAGCAGTTTCGACAGGGACCGGAACGAAAAACTGTTTTTT
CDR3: CASSFDRDRNEKLFF

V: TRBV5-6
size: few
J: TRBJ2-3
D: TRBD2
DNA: TGTGCCAGCAGCTTTGGACTAGCGGGAGGGGGCCCCACAGATACGCAGTATTTT
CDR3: CASSFGLAGGGPTDTQYF

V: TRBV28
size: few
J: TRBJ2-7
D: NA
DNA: TGTGCCAGCAGTTTATCTGGAGGGGTCAGCTCCTACGAGCAGTACTTC
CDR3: CASSLSGGVSSYEQYF

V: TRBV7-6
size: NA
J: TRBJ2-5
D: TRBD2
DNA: TGTGCCAGCAGCTTAGGACTAGCGGAGACCCAGTACTTC
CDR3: CASSLGLAETQYF

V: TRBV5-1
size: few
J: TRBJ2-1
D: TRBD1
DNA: TGCGCCAGCAGCTTAGGCAGGGGGAGCAATGAGCAGTTCTTC
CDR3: CASSLGRGSNEQFF

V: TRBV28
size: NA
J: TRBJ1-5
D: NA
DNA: TGTGCCAGCAGTTTGAGGCAGGGGAAAGGGAGCAATCAGCCCCAGCATTTT
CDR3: CASSLRQGKGSNQPQHF

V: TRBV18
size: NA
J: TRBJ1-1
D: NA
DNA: TGTGCCAGCTCACCGGCATTCGACACTGAAGCTTTCTTT
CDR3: CASSPAFDTEAFF

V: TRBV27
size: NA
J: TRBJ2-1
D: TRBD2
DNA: TGTGCCAGCAGTCCACCCACTAGCGGGAGCACTGAGCAGTTCTTC
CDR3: CASSPPTSGSTEQFF

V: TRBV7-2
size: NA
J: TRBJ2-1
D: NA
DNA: TGTGCCAGCAGCTTACCAGGCCCTGGGTACAATGAGCAGTTCTTC
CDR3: CASSLPGPGYNEQFF

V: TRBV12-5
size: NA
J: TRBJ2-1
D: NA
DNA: TGTGCTAGTGGTTTAGGAGATGAGCAGTTCTTC
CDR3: CASGLGDEQFF

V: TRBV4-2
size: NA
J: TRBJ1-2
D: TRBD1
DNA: TGTGCCAGCAGCCAAAAGGACAGGGACAGCTACACCTTC
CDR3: CASSQKDRDSYTF

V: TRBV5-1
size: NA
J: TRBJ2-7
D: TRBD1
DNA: TGCGCCAGCAGCCTCGGACAGGGCGACGAGCAGTACTTC
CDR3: CASSLGQGDEQYF

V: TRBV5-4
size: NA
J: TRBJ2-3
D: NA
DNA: TGTGCCAGCAGCTCAATACAGGGCACAGATACGCAGTATTTT
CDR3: CASSSIQGTDTQYF

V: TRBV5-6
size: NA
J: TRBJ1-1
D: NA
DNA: TGTGCCAGCAGCTTGCGTCGTGACAGGATGAACACTGAAGCTTTCTTT
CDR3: CASSLRRDRMNTEAFF

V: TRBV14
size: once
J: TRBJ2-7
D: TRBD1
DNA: TGTGCCAGCAGCCAACGACAGGGGGCCTCCTACGAGCAGTACTTC
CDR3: CASSQRQGASYEQYF

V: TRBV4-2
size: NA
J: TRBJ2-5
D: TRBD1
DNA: TGTGCCAGCAGCCAAGATCAGGACAGGGTGGAGACCCAGTACTTC
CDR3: CASSQDQDRVETQYF

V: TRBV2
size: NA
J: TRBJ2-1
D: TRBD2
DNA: TGTGCCAGCAGTGAAGAATCGGCTAGCGGTTACAATGAGCAGTTCTTC
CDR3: CASSEESASGYNEQFF

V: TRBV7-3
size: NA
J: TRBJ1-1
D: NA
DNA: TGTGCCAGCAGCTACACAGGGAACACTGAAGCTTTCTTT
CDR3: CASSYTGNTEAFF

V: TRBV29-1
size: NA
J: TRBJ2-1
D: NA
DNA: TGCAGCGTTCTCGACCCTAGCGCCCAGAGCTCCTACAATGAGCAGTTCTTC
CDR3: CSVLDPSAQSSYNEQFF

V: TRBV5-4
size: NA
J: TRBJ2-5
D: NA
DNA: TGTGCCAGCAGCTTGGACGGGGGAATGGAGACCCAGTACTTC
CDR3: CASSLDGGMETQYF

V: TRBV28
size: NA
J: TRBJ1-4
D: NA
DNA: TGTGCCAGCAGTTCCACGGTTCGCTTTTTGGAAAAACTGTTTTTT
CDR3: CASSSTVRFLEKLFF

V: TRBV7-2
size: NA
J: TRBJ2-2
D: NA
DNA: TGTGCCAGCAGCTTAGCGGGAGTAGGTACCGGGGAGCTGTTTTTT
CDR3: CASSLAGVGTGELFF

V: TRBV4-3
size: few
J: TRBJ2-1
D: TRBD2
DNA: TGCGCCAGCAGCCAAGATGGGGCCGGGGGAGGGTCCAGCGAGCAGTTCTTC
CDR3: CASSQDGAGGGSSEQFF

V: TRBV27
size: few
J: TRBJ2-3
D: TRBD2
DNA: TGTGCCAGCACCCGGACTAGGAGTACAGATACGCAGTATTTT
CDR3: CASTRTRSTDTQYF

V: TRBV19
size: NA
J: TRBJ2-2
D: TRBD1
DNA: TGTGCCAGTAGTACGACAGGGGGCGGCACCGGGGAGCTGTTTTTT
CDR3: CASSTTGGGTGELFF

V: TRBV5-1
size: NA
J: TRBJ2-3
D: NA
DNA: TGCGCCAGCAGCCCATCGGACTACACAGATACGCGGTATTTT
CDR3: CASSPSDYTDTRYF

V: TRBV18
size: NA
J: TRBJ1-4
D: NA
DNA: TGTGCCAGCTCACCGGGGGGAAGGGCTAATGAAAAACTGTTTTTT
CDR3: CASSPGGRANEKLFF

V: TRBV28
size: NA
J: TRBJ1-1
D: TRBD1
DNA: TGTGCCACCGACAGGGTAGGCACTGAAGCTTTCTTT
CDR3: CATDRVGTEAFF

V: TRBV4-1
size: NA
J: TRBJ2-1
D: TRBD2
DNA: TGCGCCAGCAGCCAAGAGGGGACTAGCGGTTACAATGAGCAGTTCTTC
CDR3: CASSQEGTSGYNEQFF

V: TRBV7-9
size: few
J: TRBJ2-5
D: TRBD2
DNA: TGTGCCAGCAGCTTAGCGAGGCGGGAGGGGGAGACCCAGTACTTC
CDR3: CASSLARREGETQYF

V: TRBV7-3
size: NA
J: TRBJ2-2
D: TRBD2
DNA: TGTGCCAGCAGCTTATTGACTAGCGGGAGCGGGGAGCTGTTTTTT
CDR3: CASSLLTSGSGELFF

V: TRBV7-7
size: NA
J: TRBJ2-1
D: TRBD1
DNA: TGTGCTAGCCAGGGGGTTGGGAATGAGCAGTTCTTC
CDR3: CASQGVGNEQFF

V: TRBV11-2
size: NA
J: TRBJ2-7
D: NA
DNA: TGTGCCAGCACCTCCTATCAAGGGGAACACGAGCAGTACTTC
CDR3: CASTSYQGEHEQYF

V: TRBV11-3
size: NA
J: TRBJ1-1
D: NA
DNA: TGTGCCAGCAGCTTAGATTTCTGGGCACTTAAAAGGGGGAGCACTGAAGCTTTCTTT
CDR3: CASSLDFWALKRGSTEAFF

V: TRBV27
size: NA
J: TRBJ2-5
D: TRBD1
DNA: TGTGCCAGCAGCCCCTCCGGGACAGGGTTCGGGGAGACCCAGTACTTC
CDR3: CASSPSGTGFGETQYF

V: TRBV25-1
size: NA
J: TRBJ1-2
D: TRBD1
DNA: TGTGCCAGCAGTGAAGGAGGGACAGAGTTCCACTATGGCTACACCTTC
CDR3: CASSEGGTEFHYGYTF

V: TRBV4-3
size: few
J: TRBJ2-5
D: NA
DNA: TGCGCCAGCAGCCAAGACGCAGGGCTGGAGACCCAGTACTTC
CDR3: CASSQDAGLETQYF

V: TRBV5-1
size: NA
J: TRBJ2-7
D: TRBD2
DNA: TGCGCCAGCAGGCCGGCCCCAGGGACTAGCTACGAGCAGTACTTC
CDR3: CASRPAPGTSYEQYF

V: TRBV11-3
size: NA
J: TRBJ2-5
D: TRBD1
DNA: TGTGCCAGCAGCTCTACAGGGGGATCAGGAGAGACCCAGTACTTC
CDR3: CASSSTGGSGETQYF

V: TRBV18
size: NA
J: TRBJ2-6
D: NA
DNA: TGTGCCAGCTCACTTACACAGGGTTCCGGGGCCAACGTCCTGACTTTC
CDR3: CASSLTQGSGANVLTF

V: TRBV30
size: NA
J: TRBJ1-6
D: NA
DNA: TGTGCCTGGATGGAGGAGAGGAGCTCCTATAATTCACCCCTCCACTTT
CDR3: CAWMEERSSYNSPLHF

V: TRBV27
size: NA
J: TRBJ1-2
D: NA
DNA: TGTGCCAGCAGTCCCTTACAGGGTATCGACCAGGGTGGCTACACCTTC
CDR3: CASSPLQGIDQGGYTF

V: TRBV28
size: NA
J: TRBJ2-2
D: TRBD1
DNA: TGTGCCAGCAGTGGACAGGCCGAGGATTTCGCCGGGGAGCTGTTTTTT
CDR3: CASSGQAEDFAGELFF

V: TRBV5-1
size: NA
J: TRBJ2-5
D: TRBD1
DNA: TGCGCCAGCAGCTCAACCGGGACAGGGGAAGAGACCCAGTACTTC
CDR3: CASSSTGTGEETQYF

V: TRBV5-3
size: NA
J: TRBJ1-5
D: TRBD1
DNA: TGTGCCAGAAGCCCGGGACAGCGAGTAGGGGGCAATCAGCCCCAGCATTTT
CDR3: CARSPGQRVGGNQPQHF

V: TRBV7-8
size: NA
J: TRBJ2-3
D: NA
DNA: TGTGCCAGCAGCTTAGTTTGGCGGCGTAGCACAGATACGCAGTATTTT
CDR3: CASSLVWRRSTDTQYF

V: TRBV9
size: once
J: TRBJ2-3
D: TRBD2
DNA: TGTGCCAGCAGCATTGGGACTAGCGGGGGCACAGATACGCAGTATTTT
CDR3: CASSIGTSGGTDTQYF

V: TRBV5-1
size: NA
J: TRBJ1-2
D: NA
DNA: TGCGCCAGCAGCTTGGAGTCGCGGGGCTACACCTTC
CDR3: CASSLESRGYTF

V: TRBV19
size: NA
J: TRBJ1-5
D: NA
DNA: TGTGCCAGTCGCCAAGTAGGGGATAGTCAGCCCCAGCATTTT
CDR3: CASRQVGDSQPQHF

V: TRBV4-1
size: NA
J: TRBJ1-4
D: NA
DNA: TGCGCCAGCAGCCAAGAACGCAGGGGTGGGGAAAAACTGTTTTTT
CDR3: CASSQERRGGEKLFF

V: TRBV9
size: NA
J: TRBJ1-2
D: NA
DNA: TGTGCCAGCAGCCAAATTGTGGACAGCTCCTATGGTGGGGCCTTC
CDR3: CASSQIVDSSYGGAF

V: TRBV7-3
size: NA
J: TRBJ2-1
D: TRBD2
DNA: TGTGCCAGCAGCTTACGCGGGAGGGACGATGAGCAGTTCTTC
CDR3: CASSLRGRDDEQFF

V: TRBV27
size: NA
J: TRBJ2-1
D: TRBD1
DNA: TGTGCCAGCAGTCCCGGGACAGCCTCCTACAATGAGCAGTTCTTC
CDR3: CASSPGTASYNEQFF